These 18 T cell receptor beta chains originate from one sample sequenced in a study of blood T cell repertoires in COVID-19. Only in-frame clones appear in the TCRdb table, and some are missing; sequencing was by immunoSEQ multiplex PCR. The data hold over 90,000 clones, with around 67% observed a single time. The sequenced sample was peripheral blood. These receptors were collected from a man in his sixties or seventies with COVID-19, enrolled during active disease.

The V and J genes are TRBV5-1 and TRBJ2-1, with 9 bases matching TRBD1. The CDR3 totals 15 residues. V lost 7 bases, J lost 2 bases, and 7 bases stayed unmatched. Per the germline V gene, CDR1 is SGHRS and CDR2 is YFSETQ. The CDR3 DNA follows: TGCGCCAGCGTCACCGGGACAGGGACCTACAATGAGCAGTTCTTC. As protein: CASVTGTGTYNEQFF.

CDR3 in amino acids: CASSRGGTSGLNEQFF. The CDR3 region has the DNA TGTGCCAGCAGCCGTGGCGGGACTAGCGGGTTAAATGAGCAGTTCTTC. The V call is TRBV5-4, the J call TRBJ2-1; 12 bases map to TRBD2. J lost 7 bases, V lost 4 bases, and 9 bases had no gene match. CDR3 length equals 16 residues. Germline V gives CDR1 SGHNT, CDR2 YYREEE (reference sequence).

V is TRBV28 and J is TRBJ2-1; D remains ambiguous. The CDR3 is 11 residues long. Trimming left V 5 bases short and J 9 bases short, with 8 bases between. Germline CDR1 and CDR2: MDHEN and SYDVKM. CDR3 sequence reads: CASSVPGEQFF. The CDR3 DNA reads TGTGCCAGCAGTGTACCGGGTGAGCAGTTCTTC.

V is TRBV28 and J is TRBJ1-1, with a tentative D call TRBD1 (5 bases). Germline V gene data show CDR1 as MDHEN and CDR2 as SYDVKM. Trimming cost V 7 bases and J 3 bases, with 24 bases left between them. This CDR3 has 17 amino acids. The CDR3 coding sequence is TGTGCCAGCATAGTGGCGCGGGGGGGAGGGGTTGACACTGAAGCTTTCTTT. This sequence encodes CASIVARGGGVDTEAFF.

The V and J genes are TRBV7-2 and TRBJ1-3, with D possibly TRBD1 on 5 matching bases. The V end lost 2 bases, the J end lost 3 bases, and 11 bases lay between the germline ends. From germline, CDR1 is SGHTA and CDR2 FQGNSA. The CDR3 extends over 15 amino acids. The CDR3 DNA sequence: TGTGCCAGCAGCTTATTAGGGGTACTTGGAAACACCATATATTTT. Amino acids: CASSLLGVLGNTIYF.

The V and J genes are TRBV5-1 and TRBJ2-7, with 7 bases lining up with TRBD1. Germline CDR1 is SGHRS and CDR2 is YFSETQ. The CDR3 covers 14 residues. The V and J ends lost 4 bases and 5 bases, in that order; junction bases with no gene match: 9. CDR3 residues: CASSPGQMGNEQYF. CDR3 DNA sequence: TGCGCCAGCAGCCCGGGACAGATGGGGAACGAGCAGTACTTC.

The chain recombines TRBV12-3 or TRBV12-4 with TRBJ1-5, with D hard to call. The V end was cut by 7 bases, the J end by 6 bases, with 13 bases between. The CDR3 runs 13 residues. CDR3 sequence: CASTRDTSQPQHF. The CDR3 DNA is TGTGCCAGCACCCGAGACACCTCTCAGCCCCAGCATTTT.

This clone appeared once. CDR3 bases: TGTGCCAGCAGCTTAACGAACAGGGAATTCACCGGGGAGCTGTTTTTT. It specifies CASSLTNREFTGELFF. This chain connects TRBV7-3 to TRBJ2-2; a possible D gene is TRBD1 (6 bases). This CDR3 contains 16 residues. V shed 0 bases and J shed 4 bases, with 12 bases lying between them. Germline CDR1 SGHTA, CDR2 FQGTGA.

V gene TRBV21-1 combines with J gene TRBJ1-2; TRBD1, as called in the table, went unchecked against the DNA. TRBV21-1 corresponds to a pseudogene. The CDR3 sequence is 12 residues long. In nucleotides, the CDR3 is TGTGCCAGCCAGACAGGGAACTATGGCTACACCTTC. Protein: CASQTGNYGYTF.

Comments on this clone: The sample carries other DNA sequences with the same CDR3. The chain links TRBV27 to TRBJ2-1; D is perhaps TRBD2 (6 bases). The CDR3 sequence is 13 residues long. Germline V gene data show CDR1 as MNHEY and CDR2 as SMNVEV (reference sequence). V was cut by 3 bases and J by 8 bases, with 11 bases left in between. The CDR3 protein is CASSFAGSDEQFF. The CDR3 DNA reads TGTGCCAGCAGTTTTGCGGGATCGGATGAGCAGTTCTTC.

This chain links TRBV2 with TRBJ2-1, with 11 bases identical to TRBD1. Germline V gene data show CDR1 as SNHLY and CDR2 as FYNNEI. V was clipped by 6 bases and J by 6 bases; unmatched bases: 10. The CDR3 loop spans 16 amino acids. For the CDR3, the DNA is TGTGCCAGCAGGACCTTAGGACAGGGGGCGATCAATGAGCAGTTCTTC. Protein sequence: CASRTLGQGAINEQFF. Looking up the rest from reference TRBV2 and TRBJ2-1 gives the full variable domain: EPEVTQTPSHQVTQMGQEVILRCVPISNHLYFYWYRQILGQKVEFLVSFYNNEISEKSEIFDDQFSVERPDGSNFTLKIRSTKLEDSAMYFCASRTLGQGAINEQFFGPGTRLTVL.

This clone was counted once. A much larger clone sits a single nucleotide away, making a read error possible. The chain combines TRBV2 with TRBJ2-5; no clear D. The germline CDR1 and CDR2 sequences are SNHLY and FYNNEI. V was cut by 5 bases and J by 1 base, with 2 bases left in between. This CDR3 comprises 11 residues. CDR3 DNA: TGTGCCAGCAGTCTCCAAGAGACCCAGTACTTC. It is translated as CASSLQETQYF.

The chain joins TRBV7-9 to TRBJ1-4; the D gene is possibly TRBD1 (6 bases). The CDR3 is made up of 14 amino acids. The germline gives CDR1 SEHNR, CDR2 FQNEAQ (reference sequence). V lost 8 bases, J lost 8 bases, and 18 bases lay in between. The CDR3: CASGKTGMGEKLFF. The CDR3 coding sequence is TGTGCCAGCGGAAAAACAGGGATGGGAGAAAAACTGTTTTTT.

This clone has only one observation. The rearrangement joins TRBV9 to TRBJ2-2, with TRBD2 as a possible D gene (5 bases). Germline lookup yields CDR1 SGDLS and CDR2 YYNGEE. This CDR3 has 14 amino acids. With 5 bases removed from V and 3 bases from J, the gap between germline ends came to 11 bases. CDR3: CASRREADTGELFF. In nucleotides, the CDR3 is TGTGCCAGCAGGAGGGAAGCGGACACCGGGGAGCTGTTTTTT.

The chain employs TRBV7-2 and TRBJ2-2, with TRBD2 identical over 14 bases. The CDR3 covers 18 residues. V lost 1 base, J lost 4 bases, and 5 bases stayed unmatched. Germline CDR1 is SGHTA and CDR2 is FQGNSA. The CDR3 DNA sequence: TGTGCCAGCAGCTTAGAGTTGGGACTAGCGGGAGCCACCGGGGAGCTGTTTTTT. It yields the protein CASSLELGLAGATGELFF.

V usage is TRBV7-6 and J usage is TRBJ2-2; maybe TRBD2 (6 bases). The germline V gene encodes CDR1 SGHVS and CDR2 FNYEAQ. This CDR3 is built from 15 residues. Trimming left V 5 bases short and J 3 bases short, with 13 bases between. The CDR3 sequence: CASSLRGTDTGELFF. For the CDR3, the DNA is TGTGCCAGCAGCCTTCGGGGGACGGACACCGGGGAGCTGTTTTTT.

This chain links TRBV24-1 with TRBJ2-2, with 13 bases fitting TRBD2. Germline CDR1 is KGHDR and CDR2 is SFDVKD. J gave up 13 bases and V 7 bases, and 5 bases lay outside the gene matches. The CDR3 is 13 residues long. CDR3 amino acids: CATRGLAGERLFF. CDR3 nucleotides: TGTGCCACCAGAGGACTAGCGGGAGAACGGCTGTTTTTT.

This chain joins TRBV18 and TRBJ2-2, with 8 bases fitting TRBD2. V gave up 3 bases and J gave up 6 bases; unmatched junction bases: 9. CDR1 and CDR2 from the germline V gene are KGHSH and LQKENI. The CDR3 has 16 residues. CDR3 region: CASSPRAGALPGELFF. In DNA form, the CDR3 reads TGTGCCAGCTCACCCCGAGCGGGAGCCCTTCCCGGGGAGCTGTTTTTT.